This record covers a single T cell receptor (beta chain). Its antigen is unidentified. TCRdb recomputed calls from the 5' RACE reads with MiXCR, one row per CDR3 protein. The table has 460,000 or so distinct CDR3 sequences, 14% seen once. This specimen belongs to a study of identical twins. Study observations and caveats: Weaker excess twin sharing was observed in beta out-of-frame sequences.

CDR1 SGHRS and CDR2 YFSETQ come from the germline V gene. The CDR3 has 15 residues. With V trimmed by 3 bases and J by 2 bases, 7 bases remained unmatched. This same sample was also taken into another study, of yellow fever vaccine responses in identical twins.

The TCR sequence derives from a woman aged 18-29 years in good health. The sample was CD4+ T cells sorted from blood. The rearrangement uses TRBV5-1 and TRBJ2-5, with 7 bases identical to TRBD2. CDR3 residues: CASSWMASGQETQYF. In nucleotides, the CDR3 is TGCGCCAGCAGCTGGATGGCTAGCGGTCAAGAGACCCAGTACTTC. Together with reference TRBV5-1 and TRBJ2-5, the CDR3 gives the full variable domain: KAGVTQTPRYLIKTRGQQVTLSCSPISGHRSVSWYQQTPGQGLQFLFEYFSETQRNKGNFPGRFSGRQFSNSRSEMNVSTLELGDSALYLCASSWMASGQETQYFGPGTRLLVL.